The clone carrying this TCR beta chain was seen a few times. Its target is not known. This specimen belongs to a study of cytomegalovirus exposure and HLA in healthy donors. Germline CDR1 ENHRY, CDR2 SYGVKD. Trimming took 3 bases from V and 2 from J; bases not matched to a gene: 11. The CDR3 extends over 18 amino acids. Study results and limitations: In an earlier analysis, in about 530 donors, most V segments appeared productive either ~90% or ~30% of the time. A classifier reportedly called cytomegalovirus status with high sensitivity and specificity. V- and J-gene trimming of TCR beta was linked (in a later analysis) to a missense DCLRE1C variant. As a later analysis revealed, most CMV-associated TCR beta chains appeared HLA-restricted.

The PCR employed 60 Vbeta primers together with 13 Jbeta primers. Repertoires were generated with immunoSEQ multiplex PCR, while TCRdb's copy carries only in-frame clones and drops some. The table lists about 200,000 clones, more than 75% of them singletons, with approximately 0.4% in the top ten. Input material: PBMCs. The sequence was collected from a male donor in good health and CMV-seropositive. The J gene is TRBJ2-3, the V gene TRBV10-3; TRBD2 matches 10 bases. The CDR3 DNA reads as TGTGCCATCAGTGACCGGACTAGCGGTGTACAAAACACAGATACGCAGTATTTT. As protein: CAISDRTSGVQNTDTQYF.